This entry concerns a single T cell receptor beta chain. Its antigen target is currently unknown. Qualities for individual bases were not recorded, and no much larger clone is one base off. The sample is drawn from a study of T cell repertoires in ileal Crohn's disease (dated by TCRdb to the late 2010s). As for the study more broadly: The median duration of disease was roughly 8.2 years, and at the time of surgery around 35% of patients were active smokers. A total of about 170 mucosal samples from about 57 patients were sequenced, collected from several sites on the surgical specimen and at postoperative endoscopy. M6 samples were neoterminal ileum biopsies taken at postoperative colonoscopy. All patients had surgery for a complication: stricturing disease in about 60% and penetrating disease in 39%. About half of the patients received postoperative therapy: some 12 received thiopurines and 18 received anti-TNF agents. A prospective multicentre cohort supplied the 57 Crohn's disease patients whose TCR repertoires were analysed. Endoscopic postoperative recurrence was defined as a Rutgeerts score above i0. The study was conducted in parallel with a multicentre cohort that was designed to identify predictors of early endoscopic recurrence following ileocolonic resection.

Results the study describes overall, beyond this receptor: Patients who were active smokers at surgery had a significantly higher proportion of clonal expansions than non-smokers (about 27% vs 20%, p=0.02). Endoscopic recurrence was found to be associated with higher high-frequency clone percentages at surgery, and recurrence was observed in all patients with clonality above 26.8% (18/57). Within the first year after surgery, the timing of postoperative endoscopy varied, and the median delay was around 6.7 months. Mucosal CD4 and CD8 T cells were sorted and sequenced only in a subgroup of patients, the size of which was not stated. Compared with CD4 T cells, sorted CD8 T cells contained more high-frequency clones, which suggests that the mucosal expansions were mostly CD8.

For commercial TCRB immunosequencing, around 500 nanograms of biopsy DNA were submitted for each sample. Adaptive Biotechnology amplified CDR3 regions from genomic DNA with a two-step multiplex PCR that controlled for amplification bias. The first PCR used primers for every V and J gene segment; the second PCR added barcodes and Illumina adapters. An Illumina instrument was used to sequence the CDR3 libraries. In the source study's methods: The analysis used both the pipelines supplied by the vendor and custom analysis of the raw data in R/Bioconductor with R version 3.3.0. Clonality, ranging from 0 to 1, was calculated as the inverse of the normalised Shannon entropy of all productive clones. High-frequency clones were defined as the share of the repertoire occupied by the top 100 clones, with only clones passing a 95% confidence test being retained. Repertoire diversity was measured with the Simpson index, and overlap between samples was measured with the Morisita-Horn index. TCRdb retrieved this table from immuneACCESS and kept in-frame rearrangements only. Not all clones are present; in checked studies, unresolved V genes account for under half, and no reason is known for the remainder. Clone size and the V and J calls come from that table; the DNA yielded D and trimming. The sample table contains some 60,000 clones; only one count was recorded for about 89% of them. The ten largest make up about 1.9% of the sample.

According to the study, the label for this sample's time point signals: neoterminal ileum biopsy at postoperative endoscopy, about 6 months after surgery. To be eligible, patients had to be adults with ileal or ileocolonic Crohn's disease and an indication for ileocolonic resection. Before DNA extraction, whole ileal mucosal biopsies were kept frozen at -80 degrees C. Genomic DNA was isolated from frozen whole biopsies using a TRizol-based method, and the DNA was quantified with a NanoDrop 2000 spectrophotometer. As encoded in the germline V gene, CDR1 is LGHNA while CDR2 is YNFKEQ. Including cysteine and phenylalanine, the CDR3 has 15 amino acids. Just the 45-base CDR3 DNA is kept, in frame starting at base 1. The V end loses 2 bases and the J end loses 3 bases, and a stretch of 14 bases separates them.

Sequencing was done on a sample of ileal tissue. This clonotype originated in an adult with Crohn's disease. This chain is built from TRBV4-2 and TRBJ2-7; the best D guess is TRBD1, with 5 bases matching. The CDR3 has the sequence CASSQYWGSVYEQYF. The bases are TGTGCCAGCAGCCAATATTGGGGCAGCGTCTACGAGCAGTACTTC.